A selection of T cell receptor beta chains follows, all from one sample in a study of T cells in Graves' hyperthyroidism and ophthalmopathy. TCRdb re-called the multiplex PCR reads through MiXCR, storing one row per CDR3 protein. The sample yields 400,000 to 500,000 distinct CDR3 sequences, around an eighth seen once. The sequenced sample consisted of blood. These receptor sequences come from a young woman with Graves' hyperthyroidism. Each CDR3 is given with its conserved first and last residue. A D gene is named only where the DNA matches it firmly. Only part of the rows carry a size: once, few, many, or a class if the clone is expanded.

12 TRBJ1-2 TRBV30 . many CAWSWTDIWLTF TGTGCCTGGAGTTGGACAGACATTTGGCTCACCTTC
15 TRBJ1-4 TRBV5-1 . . CASSYRGTLDEKLFF TGCGCCAGCAGCTACCGCGGGACCCTAGATGAAAAACTGTTTTTT
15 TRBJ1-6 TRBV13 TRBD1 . CASSIYRGYNSPLHF TGTGCCAGCAGCATTTACAGGGGTTATAATTCACCCCTCCACTTT
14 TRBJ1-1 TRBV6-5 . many CASSYSLTGTEAFF TGTGCCAGCAGTTACTCCCTGACGGGGACTGAAGCTTTCTTT
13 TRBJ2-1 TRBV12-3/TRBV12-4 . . CASSLRQINEQFF TGTGCCAGCAGTTTACGACAGATCAATGAGCAGTTCTTC
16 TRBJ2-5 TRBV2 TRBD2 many CASSDEAGAIEETQYF TGTGCCAGCAGTGATGAAGCGGGAGCAATAGAAGAGACCCAGTACTTC
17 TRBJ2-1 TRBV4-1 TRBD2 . CASSQPRLAGVRNEQFF TGCGCCAGCAGCCAACCCCGACTAGCGGGAGTTCGGAATGAGCAGTTCTTC
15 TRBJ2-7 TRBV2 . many CASSEPGPTSYEQYF TGTGCCAGCAGCGAACCGGGACCGACGTCCTACGAGCAGTACTTC
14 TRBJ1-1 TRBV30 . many CAWSVLVRAPEAFF TGTGCCTGGAGTGTACTGGTCAGGGCGCCTGAAGCTTTCTTT
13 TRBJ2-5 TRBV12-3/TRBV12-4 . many CAIHPIGGETQYF TGTGCCATCCATCCTATAGGGGGAGAGACCCAGTACTTC
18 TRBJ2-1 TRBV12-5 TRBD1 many CASGSRDRDRGAYNEQFF TGTGCTAGTGGTTCAAGAGACCGGGACAGGGGAGCCTACAATGAGCAGTTCTTC
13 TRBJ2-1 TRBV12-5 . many CASGLAPLNEQFF TGTGCTAGTGGTTTGGCACCTTTAAATGAGCAGTTCTTC
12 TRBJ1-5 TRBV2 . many CASSRATEAQHF TGTGCCAGCAGTCGAGCAACAGAAGCCCAGCATTTT
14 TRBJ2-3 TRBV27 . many CASISGKYTDTQYF TGTGCCAGTATCTCAGGGAAATACACAGATACGCAGTATTTT
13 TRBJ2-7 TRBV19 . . CASSIDVPYEQYF TGTGCCAGTAGTATTGATGTCCCTTACGAGCAGTACTTC
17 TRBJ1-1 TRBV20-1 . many CSARASQGFGLNTEAFF TGCAGTGCTAGAGCCAGTCAGGGTTTTGGGCTGAACACTGAAGCTTTCTTT
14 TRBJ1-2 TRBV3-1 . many CASSQEATRYGYTF TGTGCCAGCAGCCAAGAGGCCACCCGCTATGGCTACACCTTC
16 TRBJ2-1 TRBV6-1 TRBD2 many CASRDKREGRDNEQFF TGTGCCAGCAGGGACAAGCGGGAGGGCCGAGACAATGAGCAGTTCTTC
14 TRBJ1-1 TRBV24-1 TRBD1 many CATSDSGQGTEAFF TGTGCCACCAGTGACTCGGGACAGGGCACTGAAGCTTTCTTT
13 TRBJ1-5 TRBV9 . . CASGRDIDQPQHF TGTGCCAGCGGGAGAGACATTGATCAGCCCCAGCATTTT
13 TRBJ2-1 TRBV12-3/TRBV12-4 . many CASTLKDGNEQFF TGTGCCAGCACTCTTAAGGACGGGAATGAGCAGTTCTTC
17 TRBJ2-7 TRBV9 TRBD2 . CASSPRSSLAGDNEQYF TGTGCCAGCAGCCCCCGGTCCTCTCTAGCGGGAGACAATGAGCAGTACTTC
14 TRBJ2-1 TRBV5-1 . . CASSPQVGDNEQFF TGCGCCAGCAGCCCCCAGGTGGGCGACAATGAGCAGTTCTTC
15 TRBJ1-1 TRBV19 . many CASSLRGIMNTEAFF TGTGCCAGTAGCCTCCGGGGTATCATGAACACTGAAGCTTTCTTT
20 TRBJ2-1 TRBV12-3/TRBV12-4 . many CASSDTELELLRNSYNEQFF TGTGCCAGCAGCGACACGGAACTAGAACTCCTTCGTAACTCCTACAATGAGCAGTTCTTC
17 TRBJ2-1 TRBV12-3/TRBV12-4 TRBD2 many CASRGGTSGPSYNEQFF TGTGCCAGCAGGGGCGGGACTAGCGGCCCCTCATACAATGAGCAGTTCTTC
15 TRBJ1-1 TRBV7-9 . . CASSHVGQENTEAFF TGTGCCAGCAGCCACGTGGGGCAGGAGAACACTGAAGCTTTCTTT
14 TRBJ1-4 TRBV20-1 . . CSARVDTGLEKLFF TGCAGTGCTAGAGTGGACACGGGGCTTGAAAAACTGTTTTTT
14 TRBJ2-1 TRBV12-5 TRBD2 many CASGSKLADNEQFF TGTGCTAGTGGTTCGAAACTAGCGGACAATGAGCAGTTCTTC
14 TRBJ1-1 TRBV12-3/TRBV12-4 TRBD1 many CASSQTPQGLEAFF TGTGCCAGCAGTCAGACCCCACAGGGGCTAGAAGCTTTCTTT
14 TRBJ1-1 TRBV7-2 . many CASSLAAGITEAFF TGTGCCAGCAGCTTAGCGGCAGGGATCACTGAAGCTTTCTTT
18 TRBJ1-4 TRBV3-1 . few CASSQDSLRRWSDEKLFF TGTGCCAGCAGCCAAGATTCCCTCCGGAGGTGGTCCGATGAAAAACTGTTTTTT
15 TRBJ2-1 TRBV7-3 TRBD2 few CASSTPSGRGNEQFF TGTGCCAGCAGCACCCCTAGCGGGAGAGGCAATGAGCAGTTCTTC
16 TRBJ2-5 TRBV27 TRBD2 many CASSLGGVAGLETQYF TGTGCCAGCAGTCTAGGCGGGGTAGCGGGATTGGAGACCCAGTACTTC
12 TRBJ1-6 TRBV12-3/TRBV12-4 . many CASSLLESPLHF TGTGCCAGCAGCCTCCTAGAATCACCCCTCCACTTT
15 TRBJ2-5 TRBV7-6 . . CASSPRTNHQETQYF TGTGCCAGCAGCCCCCGGACTAACCACCAAGAGACCCAGTACTTC
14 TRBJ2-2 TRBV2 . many CASSEQALNGELFF TGTGCCAGCAGTGAACAGGCTTTGAACGGGGAGCTGTTTTTT
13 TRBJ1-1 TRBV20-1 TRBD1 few CSASVDRATEAFF TGCAGTGCTAGTGTGGACAGGGCTACTGAAGCTTTCTTT
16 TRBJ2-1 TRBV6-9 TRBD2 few CASSYPNAGGRNEQFF TGTGCCAGCAGTTACCCCAATGCGGGAGGGCGGAATGAGCAGTTCTTC
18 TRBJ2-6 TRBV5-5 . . CASSLAGGIPSGANVLTF TGTGCCAGCAGCTTGGCAGGGGGGATACCCTCTGGGGCCAACGTCCTGACTTTC
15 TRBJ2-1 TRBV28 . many CASSRRWPDEGEQFF TGTGCCAGCAGTCGAAGGTGGCCGGACGAGGGGGAGCAGTTCTTC
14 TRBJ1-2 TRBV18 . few CASSAGPDNYGYTF TGTGCCAGCTCAGCGGGACCAGATAACTATGGCTACACCTTC
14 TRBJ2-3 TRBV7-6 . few CASSGAGPTDTQYF TGTGCCAGCAGCGGAGCTGGACCCACAGATACGCAGTATTTT
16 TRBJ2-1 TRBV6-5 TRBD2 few CASSYMAGGSYNEQFF TGTGCCAGCAGTTACATGGCGGGAGGGTCCTACAATGAGCAGTTCTTC
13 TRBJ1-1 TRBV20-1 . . CSASLHVNTEAFF TGCAGTGCTAGCCTTCACGTGAACACTGAAGCTTTCTTT
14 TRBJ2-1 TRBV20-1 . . CSASASISYNEQFF TGCAGTGCTAGTGCCTCCATCTCCTACAATGAGCAGTTCTTC
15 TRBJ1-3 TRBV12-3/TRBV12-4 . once CASSLNSVAGNTIYF TGTGCCAGCAGTTTAAATTCGGTCGCGGGAAACACCATATATTTT
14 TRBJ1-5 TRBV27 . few CASSSRQVRQPQHF TGTGCCAGCAGTTCTCGACAGGTCAGGCAGCCCCAGCATTTT
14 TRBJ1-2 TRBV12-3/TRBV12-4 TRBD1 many CASSPTGGSWGYTF TGTGCCAGCAGTCCGACAGGGGGATCATGGGGCTACACCTTC
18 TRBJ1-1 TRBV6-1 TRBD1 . CASYTNRIEDRRHTEAFF TGTGCCAGCTATACTAACAGGATCGAGGACAGGAGACACACTGAAGCTTTCTTT
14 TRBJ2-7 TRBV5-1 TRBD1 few CASSSAGTGDEQYF TGCGCCAGCAGCAGTGCCGGGACAGGGGACGAGCAGTACTTC